The 15 T cell receptor beta chains listed next were all sequenced from one sample in a study of cytomegalovirus exposure and HLA in healthy donors. PCR involved 60 Vbeta and 13 Jbeta primers. Sequencing used immunoSEQ multiplex PCR; TCRdb keeps in-frame clones, though not all of them. The data hold around 200,000 clones, with approximately 82% observed a single time. The specimen was PBMCs. The receptors shown here come from a woman aged 45-59 years in good health and CMV-seropositive.

This chain uses TRBV19 with TRBJ1-1; D call uncertain. V was pared by 8 bases and J by 5 bases, with 24 bases between. Looked up from germline, CDR1 is LNHDA and CDR2 is SQIVND (reference sequence). This CDR3 contains 16 residues. The DNA for the CDR3 is TGTGCCAGTTTGCTCCGAGTCGACCTCCCGGGGACTGAAGCTTTCTTT. This gives the protein CASLLRVDLPGTEAFF.

The genes are TRBV5-4 and TRBJ2-3; 7 nucleotides match TRBD1. The germline V gene has CDR1 SGHNT and CDR2 YYREEE (reference sequence). This CDR3 has 16 amino acids. Trimming removed 2 bases from V and 2 bases from J; junction bases left unmatched: 8. The CDR3 DNA sequence: TGTGCCAGCAGCTTTCCCCGGGACAGATACACAGATACGCAGTATTTT. The encoded protein is CASSFPRDRYTDTQYF.

The chain joins TRBV2 to TRBJ2-6; no reliable D call. V was pared by 7 bases and J by 0 bases, with 16 bases between. The CDR3 spans 17 residues. The germline CDR1 and CDR2 sequences are SNHLY and FYNNEI. CDR3 region: CASTPGGFDSGANVLTF. As DNA, the CDR3 is TGTGCCAGCACCCCGGGTGGGTTTGACTCTGGGGCCAACGTCCTGACTTTC.

Concerning this clone: Within the sample, other DNA sequences also encode this same CDR3. The genes are TRBV29-1 and TRBJ2-1; 8 nucleotides align to TRBD1. The length of the CDR3 is 13 residues. V lost 4 bases to trimming and J lost 4 bases; unmatched junction nucleotides: 3. Germline loops: CDR1 SQVTM, CDR2 ANQGSEA. The CDR3 spells CSVAGTGYNEQFF. The CDR3 region has the DNA TGCAGCGTTGCCGGGACAGGTTACAATGAGCAGTTCTTC.

The V and J genes are TRBV6-5 and TRBJ2-1; TRBD1 might be the D (5 bases). Germline lookup yields CDR1 MNHEY and CDR2 SVGAGI. The CDR3 loop spans 12 amino acids. V shed 6 bases and J shed 13 bases, with 16 bases lying between them. In DNA form, the CDR3 reads TGTGCCAGCAGACCTACAACAGGTTTTCAGTTCTTC. Protein: CASRPTTGFQFF.

The rearrangement joins TRBV5-1 to TRBJ2-1, with a weak D call TRBD1 (6 bases). Per germline, CDR1 SGHRS and CDR2 YFSETQ. The CDR3 spans 12 residues. The germline V and J ends were trimmed by 4 bases and 8 bases, with 10 bases remaining between them. CDR3 in amino acids: CASSPNRDEQFF. CDR3 DNA sequence: TGCGCCAGCAGCCCTAACAGGGATGAGCAGTTCTTC. Together with reference TRBV5-1 and TRBJ2-1, the CDR3 gives the full variable domain: KAGVTQTPRYLIKTRGQQVTLSCSPISGHRSVSWYQQTPGQGLQFLFEYFSETQRNKGNFPGRFSGRQFSNSRSEMNVSTLELGDSALYLCASSPNRDEQFFGPGTRLTVL.

DNA of the CDR3: TGTGCCAGCAGTTTGGGGACTGCAATCCGGTCACCCCTCCACTTT. It translates to CASSLGTAIRSPLHF. The rearrangement uses TRBV6-5 and TRBJ1-6; the D gene is possibly TRBD1 (5 bases). The CDR3 runs 15 residues. CDR1 and CDR2 (germline): MNHEY, SVGAGI. V was clipped by 4 bases and J by 10 bases, with 17 bases between them.

The V gene is TRBV7-2, the J gene TRBJ2-5, with D maybe TRBD1 (6 bases). This CDR3 has 14 amino acids. Germline assignment: CDR1 SGHTA and CDR2 FQGNSA. Trimming pared 1 base from V and 12 bases from J, leaving 18 bases between. CDR3 sequence (DNA): TGTGCCAGCAGCTTAGTTCCCCATCGACAGGCGAAGTACTTC. The encoded protein is CASSLVPHRQAKYF.

The V call is TRBV15, the J call TRBJ2-1; D is ambiguous. The CDR3 has 16 residues. Germline V lookup: CDR1 LNHNV, CDR2 YYDKDF (reference sequence). V gave up 0 bases and J gave up 6 bases, with 15 bases separating them. The CDR3 reads CATSRDAETQINEQFF. CDR3 sequence (DNA): TGTGCCACCAGCAGAGATGCGGAGACCCAAATCAATGAGCAGTTCTTC.

The table lists this clone with a count of one. The V call is TRBV7-9, the J call TRBJ2-4; a weak D match, TRBD1 (5 bases). CDR3 length: 17 amino acids. Germline V gene lookup returns CDR1 SEHNR and CDR2 FQNEAQ (reference sequence). The V gene lost 5 bases and the J gene lost 0 bases, with 17 bases spanning the gap. This CDR3 is CASSQGGAILAKNIQYF. The DNA of the CDR3 is TGTGCCAGCAGCCAGGGTGGGGCTATCTTAGCCAAAAACATTCAGTACTTC.

This clone was seen a single time. This chain connects TRBV13 to TRBJ1-1, with 7 bases aligning to TRBD1. The CDR3 loop spans 15 amino acids. The J segment lost 8 bases and the V segment lost 5 bases, leaving 14 bases of the junction unmatched. Germline CDR1 is PRHDT and CDR2 is FYEKMQ (reference sequence). CDR3 DNA: TGTGCCAGCAGCCGGTCGGGTTTGAGGGACAGAGAAGCTTTCTTT. The encoded protein is CASSRSGLRDREAFF.

The genes are TRBV6-5 and TRBJ2-5; 10 positions match TRBD2. The CDR3 covers 15 residues. V lost 5 bases to trimming and J lost 4 bases; unmatched junction nucleotides: 7. The germline V gene encodes CDR1 MNHEY and CDR2 SVGAGI. CDR3 sequence: CASSALAGPGETQYF. CDR3 nucleotide sequence: TGTGCCAGCAGTGCACTAGCGGGGCCCGGAGAGACCCAGTACTTC.

The chain recombines TRBV6-5 with TRBJ2-2; D is undetermined. The length of the CDR3 is 14 residues. V was shortened by 4 bases and J by 2 bases, with 8 bases between the two germline ends. Germline values: CDR1 MNHEY, CDR2 SVGAGI. CDR3 bases: TGTGCCAGCAGTTGGATAGCTAACACCGGGGAGCTGTTTTTT. Translation gives CASSWIANTGELFF.

V is TRBV5-1 and J is TRBJ2-7, with 7 bases identical to TRBD1. Germline values: CDR1 SGHRS, CDR2 YFSETQ. The CDR3 runs to 13 residues. J was trimmed by 5 bases and V by 4 bases; bases with no gene match: 6. The CDR3 protein is CASSTGQWNEQYF. The DNA of the CDR3 is TGCGCCAGCAGCACGGGACAGTGGAACGAGCAGTACTTC.

The chain joins TRBV5-5 to TRBJ1-1; weak D call: TRBD1 (5 bases). The germline V and J ends were trimmed by 3 bases and 0 bases, with 12 bases remaining between them. Germline CDR1 reads SGHKS; CDR2 reads YYEKEE (reference sequence). The CDR3 runs to 15 residues. Written as DNA, the CDR3 is TGTGCCAGCAGCTCCTTGGGGGGAATGAACACTGAAGCTTTCTTT. Residues: CASSSLGGMNTEAFF.